The T cell receptor (beta chain) described here comes from a study of T-cell memory formation after mild COVID-19. Study background: TCR clusters largely stayed donor specific. Findings of the study overall: Nothing confirmed that second-wave clones peaking on day 37 were specific for SARS-CoV-2. Clones that got smaller from day 15 to 85 had even CD4/CD8, while clones growing later tipped toward CD4+.

After 5'RACE with constant-segment primers, TCR alpha and TCR beta cDNA libraries carrying sample barcodes and UMIs were obtained. TCRdb reanalysed the 5' RACE reads using MiXCR and keeps one entry per CDR3 protein. The sample contains about 110,000 distinct CDR3 sequences, about 17% of which appear only once. As concerns this clonotype: The target antigen is unknown.

Trimming shortened V by 5 bases and J by 3 bases, and 9 bases separated the two germline ends. The CDR3 covers 13 residues. CDR1 KGHDR and CDR2 SFDVKD come from the germline V gene. The clonotype originates from an adult woman who had mild COVID-19 (a few samples of this study predate the infection). Cell type and time point are not known. The sequenced material came from PBMCs or a T cell subset sorted from them (not recorded which). V usage is TRBV24-1 and J usage is TRBJ1-1; D remains ambiguous. The CDR3 DNA sequence: TGTGCCACCAGTGTGGGCAAATACACTGAAGCTTTCTTT. Its translation is CATSVGKYTEAFF.